Listed here are 12 T cell receptor beta chains from one sample, sequenced in a study of blood T cell repertoires in COVID-19. The repertoire was sequenced with immunoSEQ multiplex PCR; TCRdb's copy has only in-frame clones and lacks some. Seen here are over 250,000 clones, roughly 87% observed once, and the top ten hold around 10%. Sequenced: PBMCs or T cells enriched from blood (not recorded which). Source of these receptors: a woman under 30 who had recovered from COVID-19.

V and J are TRBV29-1 and TRBJ1-3, with TRBD1 as a possible D gene (5 bases). CDR1 and CDR2 from the germline V gene are SQVTM and ANQGSEA. Trimming removed 4 bases at V and 0 bases at J, with 16 bases between. The CDR3 length is 16 residues. The chain's CDR3 is CSVVHDRTSSGNTIYF. The DNA for the CDR3 is TGCAGCGTTGTTCATGACAGAACTTCCTCTGGAAACACCATATATTTT.

The DNA for the CDR3 is TGTGCCAGTAGTATAAGCCTCCTGTACGAGCAGTACTTC. As protein: CASSISLLYEQYF. The chain carries TRBV19 and TRBJ2-7; no reliable D call. V gave up 2 bases and J gave up 4 bases, with 9 bases separating them. The CDR3 loop spans 13 amino acids. Looked up from germline, CDR1 is LNHDA and CDR2 is SQIVND (reference sequence).

This clone was counted a few times. The chain employs TRBV9 and TRBJ2-1, with unresolved D. Between the trimmed V and J ends, which lost 0 bases and 6 bases, there was a span of 10 bases. The germline CDR1 and CDR2 sequences are SGDLS and YYNGEE. The CDR3 spans 14 residues. The chain's CDR3 is CASSVAVAANEQFF. Written as DNA, the CDR3 is TGTGCCAGCAGCGTAGCGGTAGCTGCCAATGAGCAGTTCTTC.

This clone was counted only a few times. The chain couples TRBV28 to TRBJ2-2; tentatively, D is TRBD1 (5 bases). V gave up 5 bases and J gave up 5 bases, with 15 bases separating them. This CDR3 has 15 residues. The germline CDR1 and CDR2 sequences are MDHEN and SYDVKM. The CDR3, as DNA: TGTGCCAGCAGTCCCCAAGGGGATGGTACCGGGGAGCTGTTTTTT. It codes for CASSPQGDGTGELFF.

The chain carries TRBV7-8 and TRBJ1-1; the match to TRBD1 covers 8 bases. Trimming at V came to 5 bases and at J to 2 bases, leaving 4 bases not matched to a gene. The germline CDR1 and CDR2 sequences are SGHVS and FQNEAQ. This CDR3 has 14 residues. CDR3 sequence (DNA): TGTGCCAGCAGCACCGACAGGGGAAACACTGAAGCTTTCTTT. It translates to CASSTDRGNTEAFF.

CDR3 sequence (DNA): TGTGCCAGCAGTGCTGAACAGGGCACAGATACGCAGTATTTT. The encoded protein is CASSAEQGTDTQYF. V and J are TRBV28 and TRBJ2-3; TRBD1 is a possible D gene (5 bases). Trimming removed 5 bases at V and 1 base at J, with 10 bases between. Germline-derived CDR1 and CDR2 are MDHEN and SYDVKM. The CDR3 is 14 amino acids.

This clone was seen just once. The V and J genes are TRBV4-2 and TRBJ1-6; D is uncertain. Trimming removed 1 base from V and 8 bases from J, with 12 bases in between. The CDR3 consists of 15 residues. Per the germline V gene, CDR1 is LGHNA and CDR2 is YNFKEQ. CDR3 coding DNA: TGTGCCAGCAGCCAAGTTACCAGCGGGGATTCACCCCTCCACTTT. Its translation is CASSQVTSGDSPLHF.

The J gene is TRBJ1-2, the V gene TRBV5-1; maybe TRBD1 (5 bases). This CDR3 spans 13 amino acids. V lost 4 bases, J lost 6 bases, and 13 bases lay in between. The germline V gene encodes CDR1 SGHRS and CDR2 YFSETQ. This chain's CDR3 is CASSKGQEDGYTF. The CDR3 DNA reads as TGCGCCAGCAGCAAAGGACAAGAGGATGGCTACACCTTC.

The V and J genes are TRBV5-6 and TRBJ2-1, with D perhaps TRBD1 (6 bases). CDR1 and CDR2 from the germline V gene are SGHDT and YYEEEE. V was shortened by 0 bases and J by 9 bases, with 10 bases between the two germline ends. The length of the CDR3 is 13 residues. As DNA, the CDR3 is TGTGCCAGCAGCTTGGTGTCAGGGGTTGAGCAGTTCTTC. It codes for CASSLVSGVEQFF.

This chain joins TRBV6-5 and TRBJ1-2; 9 bases are a match to TRBD1. J gave up 3 bases and V 4 bases, and 6 bases lay outside the gene matches. The CDR3 runs to 15 residues. Per germline, CDR1 MNHEY and CDR2 SVGAGI. The CDR3 region is CASSFGTGSYYGYTF. The CDR3 nucleotides read TGTGCCAGCAGTTTTGGGACAGGGAGCTACTATGGCTACACCTTC.

The rearrangement uses TRBV5-4 and TRBJ1-2; possible D gene TRBD1, 6 bases. Germline CDR1 is SGHNT and CDR2 is YYREEE (reference sequence). Trimming removed 2 bases from V and 4 bases from J, with 15 bases in between. The CDR3 contains 15 residues. The CDR3 DNA reads as TGTGCCAGCAGCTTTATGGACAGAGCTGTCTATGGCTACACCTTC. Its translation: CASSFMDRAVYGYTF.

The V and J genes are TRBV7-8 and TRBJ2-4; TRBD2 might be the D (6 bases). Trimming cost V 5 bases and J 1 base, with 9 bases left between them. Germline V gives CDR1 SGHVS, CDR2 FQNEAQ. This CDR3 region has 14 residues. The CDR3 sequence: CASSLGGAKNIQYF. The DNA of the CDR3 is TGTGCCAGCAGCCTTGGGGGGGCCAAAAACATTCAGTACTTC.